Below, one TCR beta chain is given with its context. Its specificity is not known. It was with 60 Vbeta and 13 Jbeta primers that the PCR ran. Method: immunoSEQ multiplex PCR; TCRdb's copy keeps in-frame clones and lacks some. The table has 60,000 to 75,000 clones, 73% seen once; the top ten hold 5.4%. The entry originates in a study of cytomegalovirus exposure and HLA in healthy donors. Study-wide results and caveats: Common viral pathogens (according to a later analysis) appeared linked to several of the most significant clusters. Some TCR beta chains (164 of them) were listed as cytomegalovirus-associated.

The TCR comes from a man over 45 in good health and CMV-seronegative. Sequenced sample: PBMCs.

The CDR3 DNA follows: TGTGCCAGCAGTAACCTAGCGGGGCCCGACTACGAGCAGTACTTC. As protein: CASSNLAGPDYEQYF. The rearrangement uses TRBV6-5 and TRBJ2-7; TRBD2 matches at 9 bases. The length of the CDR3 is 15 residues. From germline, CDR1 is MNHEY and CDR2 SVGAGI. With 5 bases clipped from V and 3 bases from J, the junction kept 8 bases outside the gene matches.